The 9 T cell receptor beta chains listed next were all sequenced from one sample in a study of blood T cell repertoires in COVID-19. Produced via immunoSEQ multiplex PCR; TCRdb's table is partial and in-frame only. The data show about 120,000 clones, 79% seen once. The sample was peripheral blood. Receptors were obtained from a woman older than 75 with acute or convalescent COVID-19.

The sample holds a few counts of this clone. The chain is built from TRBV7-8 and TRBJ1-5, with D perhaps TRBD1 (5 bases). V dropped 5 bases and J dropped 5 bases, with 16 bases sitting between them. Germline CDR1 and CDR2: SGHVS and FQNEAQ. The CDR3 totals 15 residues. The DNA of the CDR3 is TGTGCCAGCAGCGTGGGACCCGGGGGGTATCAGCCCCAGCATTTT. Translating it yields CASSVGPGGYQPQHF. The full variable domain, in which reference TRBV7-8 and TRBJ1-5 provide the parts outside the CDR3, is GAGVSQSPRYKVAKRGQDVALRCDPISGHVSLFWYQQALGQGPEFLTYFQNEAQLDKSGLPSDRFFAERPEGSVSTLKIQRTQQEDSAVYLCASSVGPGGYQPQHFGDGTRLSIL.

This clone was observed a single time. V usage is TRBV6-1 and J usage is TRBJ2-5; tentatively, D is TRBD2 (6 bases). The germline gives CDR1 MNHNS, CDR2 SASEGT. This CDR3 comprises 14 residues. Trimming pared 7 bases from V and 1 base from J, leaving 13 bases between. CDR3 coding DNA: TGTGCCAGCAACCTCGGACTATCCCAAGAGACCCAGTACTTC. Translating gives CASNLGLSQETQYF.

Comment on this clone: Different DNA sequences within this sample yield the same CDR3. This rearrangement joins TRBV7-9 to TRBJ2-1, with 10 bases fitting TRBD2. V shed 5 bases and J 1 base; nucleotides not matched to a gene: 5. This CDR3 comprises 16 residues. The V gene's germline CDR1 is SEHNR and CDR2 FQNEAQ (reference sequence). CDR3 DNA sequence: TGTGCCAGCAGCCCGCGGACTAGCGGTTCCTACAATGAGCAGTTCTTC. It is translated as CASSPRTSGSYNEQFF.

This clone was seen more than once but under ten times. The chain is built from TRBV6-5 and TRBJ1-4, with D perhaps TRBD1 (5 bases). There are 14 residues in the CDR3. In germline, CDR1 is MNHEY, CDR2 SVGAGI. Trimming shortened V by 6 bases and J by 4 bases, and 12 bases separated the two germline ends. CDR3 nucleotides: TGTGCCAGCAGAGCGGGGCTTAATAATGAAAAACTGTTTTTT. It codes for CASRAGLNNEKLFF.

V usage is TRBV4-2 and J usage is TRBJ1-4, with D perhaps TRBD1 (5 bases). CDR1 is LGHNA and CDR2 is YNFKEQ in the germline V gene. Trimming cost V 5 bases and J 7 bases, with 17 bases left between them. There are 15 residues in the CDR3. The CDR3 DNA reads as TGTGCCAGCAGCGCGTTAGGGGTCACGTTTGAAAAACTGTTTTTT. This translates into CASSALGVTFEKLFF.

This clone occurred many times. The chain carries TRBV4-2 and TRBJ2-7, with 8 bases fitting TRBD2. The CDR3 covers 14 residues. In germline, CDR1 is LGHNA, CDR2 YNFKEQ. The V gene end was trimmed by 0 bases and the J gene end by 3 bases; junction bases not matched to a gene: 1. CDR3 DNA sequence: TGTGCCAGCAGCCAAGAACTAGCGGACTACGAGCAGTACTTC. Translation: CASSQELADYEQYF.

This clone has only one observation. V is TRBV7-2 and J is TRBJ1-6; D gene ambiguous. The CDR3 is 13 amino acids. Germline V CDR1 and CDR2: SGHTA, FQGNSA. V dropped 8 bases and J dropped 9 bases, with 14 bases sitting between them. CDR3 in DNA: TGTGCCAGCCGGATTCGACGGAGTTCACCCCTCCACTTT. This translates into CASRIRRSSPLHF.

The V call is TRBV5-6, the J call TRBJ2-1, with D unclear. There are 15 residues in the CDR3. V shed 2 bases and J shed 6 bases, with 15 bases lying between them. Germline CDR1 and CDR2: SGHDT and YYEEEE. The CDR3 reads CASSLSPGRFNEQFF. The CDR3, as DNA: TGTGCCAGCAGCTTAAGCCCCGGCAGGTTCAATGAGCAGTTCTTC. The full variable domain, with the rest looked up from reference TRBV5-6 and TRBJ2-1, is DAGVTQSPTHLIKTRGQQVTLRCSPKSGHDTVSWYQQALGQGPQFIFQYYEEEERQRGNFPDRFSGHQFPNYSSELNVNALLLGDSALYLCASSLSPGRFNEQFFGPGTRLTVL.

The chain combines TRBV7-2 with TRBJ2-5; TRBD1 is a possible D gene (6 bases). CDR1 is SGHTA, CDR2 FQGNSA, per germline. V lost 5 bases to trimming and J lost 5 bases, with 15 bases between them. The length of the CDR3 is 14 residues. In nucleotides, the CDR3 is TGTGCCAGCAGCCAGCTGGGGGCAGGGGAGACCCAGTACTTC. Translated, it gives CASSQLGAGETQYF.